One sample yielded the 6 T cell receptor beta chains listed below, sequenced in a study of blood T cell repertoires in COVID-19. Method: immunoSEQ multiplex PCR; TCRdb's copy keeps in-frame clones and lacks some. The sample lists roughly 290,000 clones, roughly 88% seen once, with 0.87% in the top ten. The sample was peripheral blood. These receptors originate from a human donor with COVID-19, enrolled during active disease. The donor label of this sample is uncertain.

The chain couples TRBV23-1 to TRBJ1-6; D may be TRBD1 (5 bases). TRBV23-1 is annotated as an ORF whose role is uncertain. V lost 2 bases and J lost 8, with 16 bases in between. The CDR3 covers 16 residues. CDR3 in DNA: TGCGCCAGCAGTCAAAGGGGTAGGGTGACACATTCACCCCTCCACTTT. It codes for CASSQRGRVTHSPLHF.

This CDR3 is CASSPYGTGEGEQYF. The CDR3 nucleotides read TGTGCCAGCTCACCATACGGGACAGGGGAGGGCGAGCAGTACTTC. The chain combines TRBV18 with TRBJ2-7; TRBD1 agrees at 10 bases. This CDR3 region has 15 residues. CDR1 is KGHSH, CDR2 LQKENI, per germline. J was trimmed by 6 bases and V by 2 bases; bases with no gene match: 7.

V gene TRBV6-1 combines with J gene TRBJ1-4; D remains unclear. CDR3 length equals 15 residues. Per the germline V gene, CDR1 is MNHNS and CDR2 is SASEGT. V was shortened by 2 bases and J by 3 bases, with 10 bases between the two germline ends. The CDR3 protein is CASSEFWASNEKLFF. The CDR3 DNA reads as TGTGCCAGCAGTGAATTTTGGGCTTCTAATGAAAAACTGTTTTTT.

This clone was observed a single time. This chain connects TRBV28 to TRBJ2-6; TRBD1 agrees at 9 bases. Trimming cost V 5 bases and J 2 bases; bases outside gene matches: 16. Germline V lookup: CDR1 MDHEN, CDR2 SYDVKM. The CDR3 is 20 amino acids. This CDR3 is CASSPLIPGQGPPGANVLTF. CDR3 bases: TGTGCCAGCAGTCCCCTTATCCCGGGACAGGGCCCACCTGGGGCCAACGTCCTGACTTTC.

V gene TRBV6-5 combines with J gene TRBJ2-3, with 12 bases lining up with TRBD1. V trimming: 2 bases; J trimming: 4 bases; junction bases outside the gene matches: 4. Germline CDR1 MNHEY, CDR2 SVGAGI. CDR3 length equals 16 residues. The CDR3: CASSYGGDRGPDTQYF. DNA for the CDR3: TGTGCCAGCAGTTACGGCGGGGACAGGGGGCCAGATACGCAGTATTTT.

The V and J genes are TRBV11-2 and TRBJ2-7; 8 bases agree with TRBD2. The CDR3 length is 14 residues. V was clipped by 1 base and J by 6 bases; unmatched bases: 5. Looked up from germline, CDR1 is SGHAT and CDR2 is FQNNGV. The CDR3 DNA reads TGTGCCAGCAGCTTAGGAGTAGCGGGAAGCGAGCAGTACTTC. It codes for CASSLGVAGSEQYF.